A selection of T cell receptor beta chains follows, all from one sample in a study of response to subunit inactivated influenza vaccine. TCRdb re-analysed the RT-PCR reads in MiXCR, keeping a single row per CDR3 protein. The sample shows roughly 650,000 distinct CDR3 sequences, more than 15% of them seen only once. The sample was PBMCs from blood, taken roughly 12 days after vaccination. Every receptor here comes from a man in his fifties who received an inactivated influenza vaccine. Each CDR3 is given with its conserved first and last residue. D genes are given only for firm matches. Rows give clone size only sometimes, using once, few, many, or a class for an expanded clone.

CDR3nt,CDR3aa,j_gene,abundance,d_gene,v_gene
TGTGCCAGCAGTTACGGGGGGAATCGCGATGAGCAGTTCTTC,CASSYGGNRDEQFF,TRBJ2-1,.,.,TRBV6-5
TGTGCCAGCAGCCAGCAGCCAGGCTCCGGAAACACCATATATTTT,CASSQQPGSGNTIYF,TRBJ1-3,.,.,TRBV9
TGTGCCAGCTCACAGACAGGGTCCTCTGGGGCCAACGTCCTGACTTTC,CASSQTGSSGANVLTF,TRBJ2-6,few,TRBD1,TRBV18
TGTGCCAGCAGCACCAGAGGGACTAGCGGGGTTCAAGAGACCCAGTACTTC,CASSTRGTSGVQETQYF,TRBJ2-5,many,TRBD2,TRBV12-3/TRBV12-4
TGTGCCAGCAGTGACAGGGGCCCGCACACAGATACGCAGTACTTT,CASSDRGPHTDTQYF,TRBJ2-3,.,.,TRBV6-1
TGTGCCAGCAGCTTCTCCCGACAGGCCTACGAGCAGTACTTC,CASSFSRQAYEQYF,TRBJ2-7,many,.,TRBV5-6
TGCAGTGCTAGAGGGACTCACAATCAGCCCCAGCATTTT,CSARGTHNQPQHF,TRBJ1-5,.,.,TRBV20-1
TGCAGCGTTGTACCTACTACCTCCTACAATGAGCAGTTCTTC,CSVVPTTSYNEQFF,TRBJ2-1,.,.,TRBV29-1
TGTGCCACTCGACGGGACTCCTACGAGCAGTACTTC,CATRRDSYEQYF,TRBJ2-7,.,.,TRBV10-3
TGTGCCAGCAGCCACCGGGACACCTCTGGAAACACCATATATTTT,CASSHRDTSGNTIYF,TRBJ1-3,many,.,TRBV6-1
TGTGCCACCGGGCTGGCGGGAGTCTTAAATGAGCAGTTCTTC,CATGLAGVLNEQFF,TRBJ2-1,.,TRBD2,TRBV10-3
TGTGCCAGCAGCCTAGCGACCCTACAAGAGACCCAGTACTTC,CASSLATLQETQYF,TRBJ2-5,.,.,TRBV12-3/TRBV12-4
TGCAGTGCTAGCGGCGTCGGAGCCGCCCCTGTCAATGAGCAGTTCTTC,CSASGVGAAPVNEQFF,TRBJ2-1,few,.,TRBV20-1
TGTGCCAGCAGTATCAGGGCTCAACCAGAATACAATGAGCAGTTCTTC,CASSIRAQPEYNEQFF,TRBJ2-1,few,.,TRBV12-3/TRBV12-4
TGTGCCACCAGTGATTTTATGACTGACTATGTGAACACTGAAGCTTTCTTT,CATSDFMTDYVNTEAFF,TRBJ1-1,.,.,TRBV24-1
TGTGCCAGCAGCCACGGACAGGAGAACACTGAAGCTTTCTTT,CASSHGQENTEAFF,TRBJ1-1,few,TRBD1,TRBV7-9
TGCAGTGCACACGGGACTAGCGGTGCCTACGAGCAGTACTTC,CSAHGTSGAYEQYF,TRBJ2-7,.,TRBD2,TRBV20-1
TGTGCCAGCAGCTCGGACAGGGCGGCCTACGAGCAGTACTTC,CASSSDRAAYEQYF,TRBJ2-7,.,TRBD1,TRBV7-8
TGTGCCAGCAGCTTGGTGTGGTCAGCCAATGAGCAGTTCTTC,CASSLVWSANEQFF,TRBJ2-1,few,.,TRBV5-6
TGCGCCAGCAGCACCCGGGGGGGCCCCTCAGATACGCAGTATTTT,CASSTRGGPSDTQYF,TRBJ2-3,.,TRBD2,TRBV5-1
TGTGCCAGCAGCCAACAACTAGCGGGATACAATGAGCAGTTCTTC,CASSQQLAGYNEQFF,TRBJ2-1,.,TRBD2,TRBV3-1
TGCAGTGCTAGAATGCTAGCGGGGGACCCCACAGATACGCAGTATTTT,CSARMLAGDPTDTQYF,TRBJ2-3,.,TRBD2,TRBV20-1
TGTGCCAGCAGCTCCCGGGGAGTAGCTTCAGATTCACCCCTCCACTTT,CASSSRGVASDSPLHF,TRBJ1-6,.,.,TRBV7-8
TGTGCCAGCAGCGTAGATGACACCGGAGGGGGGGAGCAGTTCTTC,CASSVDDTGGGEQFF,TRBJ2-1,few,.,TRBV9
TGTGCCAGCAGGAGCGACGGCTACGAGCAGTACTTC,CASRSDGYEQYF,TRBJ2-7,few,.,TRBV2
TGTGCCATCAGTGAGTTTTCCTATGGCTACACCTTC,CAISEFSYGYTF,TRBJ1-2,.,.,TRBV10-3
TGTGCCAGCAGTTTAGTCTCGGGGCAGGGAGACCTGAACACTGAAGCTTTCTTT,CASSLVSGQGDLNTEAFF,TRBJ1-1,few,.,TRBV12-3/TRBV12-4
TGTGCCAGCAGCCAAGAAAAGTCTGGTAATTCACCCCTCCACTTT,CASSQEKSGNSPLHF,TRBJ1-6,few,.,TRBV14
TGTGCCAGCAGTTTACTCGGGGGCGGCGGTCAGCCCCAGCATTTT,CASSLLGGGGQPQHF,TRBJ1-5,.,.,TRBV12-3/TRBV12-4
TGTGCCAGCAGTGGGTTCATTTTCGGCGGGGGGGCTGAATATACGCAGTATTTT,CASSGFIFGGGAEYTQYF,TRBJ2-3,few,TRBD2,TRBV2
TGTGCCAGCAGCCAAGTGCCCACCATAGCCGGGACTAGATTAGTGTCCTACGAGCAGTACTTC,CASSQVPTIAGTRLVSYEQYF,TRBJ2-7,few,TRBD2,TRBV4-2
TGCAGTGCTAAAAGCGGTCTAGCGGTTTCCTACGAGCAGTACTTC,CSAKSGLAVSYEQYF,TRBJ2-7,few,TRBD2,TRBV20-1
TGTGCCAGCAGTTTGGCAGGGGAGAATGAAAAACTGTTTTTT,CASSLAGENEKLFF,TRBJ1-4,few,.,TRBV12-3/TRBV12-4
TGTGCCAGCAGCCCTGAGCTGGTCCACTCCTACGAGCAGTACTTC,CASSPELVHSYEQYF,TRBJ2-7,.,.,TRBV7-2
TGCAGTGGGAGTACGGCGTACAATGAGCAGTTCTTC,CSGSTAYNEQFF,TRBJ2-1,.,.,TRBV20-1
TGCGCCAGCAGCTTTCGGAGGGTGAACACTGAAGCTTTCTTT,CASSFRRVNTEAFF,TRBJ1-1,many,.,TRBV5-1
TGTGCCAGCAGTTTCAAGGGCTTTGGCACAGATACGCAGTATTTT,CASSFKGFGTDTQYF,TRBJ2-3,.,.,TRBV6-5
TGTGCCAGCAGCTTAGAGTATCTAGGGACTAAAATCACAGATACGCAGTATTTT,CASSLEYLGTKITDTQYF,TRBJ2-3,few,TRBD2,TRBV11-1
TGCGCCAGCAGCGCATTACAGGCCCGGAACACTGAAGCTTTCTTT,CASSALQARNTEAFF,TRBJ1-1,few,.,TRBV5-1
TGTGCCAGCAGTTTCGGGACCACTGGGGAGACCCAGTACTTC,CASSFGTTGETQYF,TRBJ2-5,.,.,TRBV28
TGTGCCAGCAGTTACTCCTCAGGGGACTCCTACGAGCAGTACTTC,CASSYSSGDSYEQYF,TRBJ2-7,.,.,TRBV6-5
TGTGCCAGCAGTTTTTTGTCAGGTCTTAGCAATCAGCCCCAGCATTTT,CASSFLSGLSNQPQHF,TRBJ1-5,.,.,TRBV12-3/TRBV12-4
TGTGCCAGCAGCTGGCAGGGGGGCTCCTACAATGAGCAGTTCTTC,CASSWQGGSYNEQFF,TRBJ2-1,few,.,TRBV7-2
TGTGCCAGCAGTCGGACGGGAATCACCGGGGAGCTGTTTTTT,CASSRTGITGELFF,TRBJ2-2,.,.,TRBV27
TGCAGCGTCAAGAGGGATGAAAAACTGTTTTTT,CSVKRDEKLFF,TRBJ1-4,.,.,TRBV29-1